This T cell receptor (beta chain) was recovered during a study of T cell repertoires in cytomegalovirus infection. TCRdb passed the reads through MiXCR, listing each CDR3 protein once. The data contain around 77,000 distinct CDR3 sequences, roughly 20% of them singletons. Study-wide results and caveats: There were HLA-C-restricted CMV-specific TCR beta clonotypes dominating the ex vivo response.

About this clonotype: Antigen specificity is unknown.

This sequence was found in a human donor in good health (CMV status not recorded). Some clones in this sample may be carry-over from other donors' samples. Sequenced material: CD8+ T cells from cultured PBMCs, taken from culture after CMV antigen stimulation.

This CDR3 reads CASSLWGGDRGVNEQYF. CDR3 bases: TGTGCCAGCAGCTTATGGGGGGGGGACAGGGGAGTTAACGAGCAGTACTTC. The V gene is TRBV7-2, the J gene TRBJ2-7; the match to TRBD1 covers 10 bases. Germline CDR1 reads SGHTA; CDR2 reads FQGNSA. CDR3 length: 17 amino acids. V shed 2 bases, J shed 5 bases, and the junction held 12 bases outside the gene matches.